What follows is one T cell receptor beta chain and its context. This specimen comes from a study of T cell changes during pregnancy in multiple sclerosis. Per germline, CDR1 GTSNPN and CDR2 SVGIG (reference sequence). The CDR3 contains 16 residues. Trimming cost V 0 bases and J 0 bases, with 9 bases left between them. The protocol was immunoSEQ multiplex PCR, while the TCRdb copy is restricted to in-frame clones and leaves out a portion. The sample has roughly 9,900 clones; around 89% are singletons. The V call is TRBV30, the J call TRBJ1-6; D might be TRBD1 (5 bases). The sequence came from a female donor in good health, enrolled as a control in a pregnancy study. Sequencing was performed on CD8+ T cells from peripheral blood mononuclear cells, taken in the first trimester of pregnancy. CDR3 nucleotide sequence: TGTGCCTGGAGTGTAGGGGTGAGCTCCTATAATTCACCCCTCCACTTT. The encoded protein is CAWSVGVSSYNSPLHF.